A selection of T cell receptor beta chains follows, all from one sample in a study of OX40 agonist ivuxolimab in advanced cancers. Only in-frame clones appear in the TCRdb table, and some are missing; sequencing was by immunoSEQ multiplex PCR. The table lists some 77,000 clones, 88% of them singletons. The source material was CD4+ or CD8+ T cells sorted from blood, sampled in a trial of the OX40 agonist ivuxolimab. These TCRs come from an adult with an advanced solid tumor such as melanoma, head and neck, liver or kidney cancer. Both conserved end residues are part of each CDR3. Each record gives: J gene, V gene, clone size, D gene, CDR3 DNA, CDR3 protein. D genes are given only for firm matches. Only some rows state a clone size, as once, few, many or a class for expanded clones.

>TRBJ1-2|TRBV4-1|few|NA
TGCGCCAGCAGCCAAGCTTTAACCGCTCCCTATGGCTACACCTTC
CASSQALTAPYGYTF
>TRBJ2-1|TRBV29-1|few|TRBD2
TGCAGCGTTGAAGTTGATGTAGCGGGGGGCGGGCAGTTCTTC
CSVEVDVAGGGQFF
>TRBJ2-7|TRBV10-2|NA|NA
TGCGCCAGCGGCCCGGGCGGAAACTCCTACGGGCAGTACTTC
CASGPGGNSYGQYF
>TRBJ2-1|TRBV21-1|NA|NA
TGTGCCAGCAGCGCCAAGTTAAATGAGCAGTTCTTC
CASSAKLNEQFF
>TRBJ2-3|TRBV5-1|NA|TRBD2
TGCGCCAGCAGCTTGAGGAGTGGGACTAGCGGGGGGGCTAGCACAGATACGCAGTATTTT
CASSLRSGTSGGASTDTQYF
>TRBJ2-7|TRBV11-1|NA|NA
TGTGCCAGCAGCGGGCTAGTGTCCTACGAGCAGTACTTC
CASSGLVSYEQYF
>TRBJ1-5|TRBV4-1|NA|NA
TGCGCCAGCAGCCAAGATAAAGTTCAGGGGAATCAGCCCCAGCATTTT
CASSQDKVQGNQPQHF
>TRBJ2-3|TRBV12-5|NA|NA
TGTGCTAGTGGTTCGAACATGGACGCAGATACGCAGTATTTT
CASGSNMDADTQYF
>TRBJ1-1|TRBV19|NA|NA
TGTGCCAGTAGTAAGACGGTGAACACTGAAGCTTTCTTT
CASSKTVNTEAFF
>TRBJ2-2|TRBV7-9|NA|TRBD2
TGTGCCAGCAGCTCCGTGGGCGGGAGTAACACCGGGGAGCTGTTTTTT
CASSSVGGSNTGELFF
>TRBJ1-6|TRBV2|NA|NA
TGTGCCAGCAGTGAAGCAGGAAGGTATTCACCCCTCCACTTT
CASSEAGRYSPLHF
>TRBJ2-5|TRBV27|NA|TRBD2
TGTGCCAGCATGCAGGCTAGCGGGAGAGCTTGGCACCAAGAGACCCAGTACTTC
CASMQASGRAWHQETQYF
>TRBJ1-6|TRBV9|once|NA
TGTGCCAGCAGCGTAGGGCAGAGCGTAGGGTTCCCCCTCCACTTT
CASSVGQSVGFPLHF
>TRBJ2-3|TRBV2|NA|TRBD2
TGTGCCATTGCGGGGGATTCCACAGATACGCAGTATTTT
CAIAGDSTDTQYF
>TRBJ1-4|TRBV18|NA|NA
TGTGCCAGCTCACCGGGAACTAATGAAAAACTGTTTTTT
CASSPGTNEKLFF
>TRBJ2-3|TRBV6-5|NA|NA
TGTGCCAGCAGGGTTTTGAGGGAGGCCACAGATACGCAGTATTTT
CASRVLREATDTQYF
>TRBJ2-1|TRBV4-1|NA|TRBD2
TGCGCCAGCAGCCAATCTCCGACGGGACTAGCGGGAGAGGACAATGAGCAGTTCTTC
CASSQSPTGLAGEDNEQFF
>TRBJ2-5|TRBV15|NA|NA
TGTGCCACCAGCAGAGATTCGGTAGGGGAGGAGACCCAGTACTTC
CATSRDSVGEETQYF
>TRBJ2-5|TRBV10-2|NA|NA
TGCGCCAGCAGTGACGGGTCGGGGGGCCAGCAGACCCAGTACTTC
CASSDGSGGQQTQYF
>TRBJ1-5|TRBV30|NA|NA
TGTGCCTGGGGCTACAGGGGCAATCAGCCCCAGCATTTT
CAWGYRGNQPQHF
>TRBJ2-7|TRBV18|NA|TRBD1
TGTGCCAGCTCACCGGGGACAGGGTCGTACGAGCAGTACTTC
CASSPGTGSYEQYF
>TRBJ1-2|TRBV20-1|NA|NA
TGCAGTGCTGGAGCAATGGGCTACACCTTC
CSAGAMGYTF
>TRBJ2-7|TRBV18|once|TRBD2
TGTGCCAGCTCGAACGGACTAGCGGGGGGGTACGAGCAGTACTTC
CASSNGLAGGYEQYF
>TRBJ1-3|TRBV9|NA|TRBD1
TGTGCCAGCAGCGTAGCTTCCCACACAGGGGAAGGAAACACCATATATTTT
CASSVASHTGEGNTIYF
>TRBJ2-3|TRBV28|NA|TRBD1
TGTGCCAGCAGTACCCGGACAGGTTCTAGCACAGATACGCAGTATTTT
CASSTRTGSSTDTQYF
>TRBJ1-6|TRBV18|NA|NA
TGTGCCAGCTCACCTAGCTCCTATAATTCACCCCTCCACTTT
CASSPSSYNSPLHF
>TRBJ1-1|TRBV5-5|once|TRBD1
TGTGCCAGCAGATCGGGACAGGGCATTCCTGAAGCTTTCTTT
CASRSGQGIPEAFF
>TRBJ2-3|TRBV18|NA|NA
TGTGCCAGCTCACCAAACGGGGGCACAGATACGCAGTATTTT
CASSPNGGTDTQYF
>TRBJ1-1|TRBV2|NA|NA
TGTGCCAGCACCTGGGACGGGACGAACACTGAAGCTTTCTTT
CASTWDGTNTEAFF
>TRBJ2-5|TRBV9|NA|TRBD1
TGTGCCAGCAGCGTAGCCTCTACAGGGGGCGGGGAGACCCAGTACTTC
CASSVASTGGGETQYF
>TRBJ2-1|TRBV7-7|NA|NA
TGTGCTAGCAGCCTGGACACCTGGAATGAGCAGTTCTTC
CASSLDTWNEQFF
>TRBJ2-7|TRBV6-1|NA|NA
TGTGCCAGCAGTAAGGGACTGGGGAGGGAGCAGTACTTC
CASSKGLGREQYF
>TRBJ2-7|TRBV6-6|NA|NA
TGTGCCAGCAGTTACCAGAACGAGCAGTACTTC
CASSYQNEQYF
>TRBJ2-3|TRBV19|NA|TRBD2
TGTGCCAGTACCCAACTAGCGGACACAGATACGCAGTATTTT
CASTQLADTDTQYF
>TRBJ1-5|TRBV28|few|NA
TGTGCCAGCAGTTTCGGGCCAAGGGGGAGTTGGAATCAGCCCCAGCATTTT
CASSFGPRGSWNQPQHF
>TRBJ1-5|TRBV28|NA|NA
TGTGCCAGCAGTTTGTTCGGGCCCCAGCATTTT
CASSLFGPQHF
>TRBJ2-7|TRBV9|NA|TRBD2
TGTGCCAGCAGCGTAGTATCTAGCGGGAGTTCCCACGAGCAGTACTTC
CASSVVSSGSSHEQYF
>TRBJ1-1|TRBV6-1|NA|TRBD1
TGTGCCAGCGAATTCGTAGGGGGCGCGTCCACTGAAGCTTTCTTT
CASEFVGGASTEAFF
>TRBJ2-7|TRBV6-6|NA|NA
TGTGCCAGCAGTTACTCCGAGGCAACTAGCTACGAGCAGTACTTC
CASSYSEATSYEQYF
>TRBJ1-1|TRBV15|NA|NA
TGTGCCACCAGCTTGGGGGTCGGCACTGAAGCTTTCTTT
CATSLGVGTEAFF
>TRBJ2-1|TRBV28|NA|TRBD1
TGTGCCAGCAGTTGGCCGGGACAGCGTTTCTACAATGAGCAGTTCTTC
CASSWPGQRFYNEQFF
>TRBJ2-7|TRBV11-3|NA|NA
TGTGCCAGCAGCCCCACTGGACGATTACGGTACGAGCAGTACTTC
CASSPTGRLRYEQYF
>TRBJ2-3|TRBV11-3|once|NA
TGTGCCGGAGCGGCCTCTAGCACAGATACGCAGTATTTT
CAGAASSTDTQYF
>TRBJ2-7|TRBV7-9|NA|NA
TGTGCCAGCAGCTTAACAGGGTGGGAGCAGTACTTC
CASSLTGWEQYF
>TRBJ2-2|TRBV2|NA|TRBD2
TGTGCCAGCTCGGGGACTAGCGGCACCGGGGAGCTGTTTTTT
CASSGTSGTGELFF
>TRBJ2-7|TRBV4-1|NA|TRBD2
TGCGCCAGCAGCCAAGATCGAGGGGAGCGGGGGTACGAGCAGTACTTC
CASSQDRGERGYEQYF
>TRBJ1-2|TRBV4-1|once|NA
TGCGCCAGCAGCAATCCCACCGGGGGGAACTATGGCTACACCTTC
CASSNPTGGNYGYTF
>TRBJ2-3|TRBV9|once|NA
TGTGCCAGCAGCGTCCCAGGCACAGATACGCAGTATTTT
CASSVPGTDTQYF
>TRBJ2-5|TRBV7-2|NA|NA
TGTGCCAGCAACTCTCTAGGCCAGGGTGGAGAGACCCAGTACTTC
CASNSLGQGGETQYF
>TRBJ2-4|TRBV5-6|NA|NA
TGTGCCAGCAGCTTGGGGACAGTAGCCAAAAACATTCAGTACTTC
CASSLGTVAKNIQYF
>TRBJ2-1|TRBV19|NA|NA
TGTGCCAGTAGTACGGTTACAGGGCGCAATGAGCAGTTCTTC
CASSTVTGRNEQFF
>TRBJ2-3|TRBV5-1|NA|NA
TGCGCCAGCAGATTGGACCGGCCCACAGATACGCAGTATTTT
CASRLDRPTDTQYF
>TRBJ1-2|TRBV30|once|NA
TGTGCCTGGAGTGCCGGGGGTACGCGCTACACCTTC
CAWSAGGTRYTF